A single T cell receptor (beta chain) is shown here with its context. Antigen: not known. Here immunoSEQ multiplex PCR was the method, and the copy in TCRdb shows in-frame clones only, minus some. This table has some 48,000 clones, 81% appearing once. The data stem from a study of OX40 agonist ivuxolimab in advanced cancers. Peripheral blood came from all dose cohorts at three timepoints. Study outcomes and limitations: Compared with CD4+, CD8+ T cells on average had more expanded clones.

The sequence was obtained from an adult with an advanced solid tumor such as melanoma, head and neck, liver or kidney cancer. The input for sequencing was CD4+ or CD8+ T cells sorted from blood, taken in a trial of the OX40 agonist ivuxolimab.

The CDR3 loop is CASSLALAGNEQFF. The CDR3 coding sequence is TGCGCCAGCAGCTTGGCACTAGCGGGCAATGAGCAGTTCTTC. V and J are TRBV5-1 and TRBJ2-1, with 9 bases identical to TRBD2. Germline V lookup: CDR1 SGHRS, CDR2 YFSETQ. This CDR3 is built from 14 residues. V trimming: 0 bases; J trimming: 6 bases; junction bases outside the gene matches: 1.